This T cell receptor (beta chain) was sequenced in a study of T cell repertoires in cytomegalovirus infection. In TCRdb, the reads were re-called with MiXCR into one record per CDR3 protein. In the table there are hundreds of thousands of distinct CDR3 sequences, around a third of which are singletons. On this clonotype itself: As yet, its antigen is unknown.

The germline V gene has CDR1 MNHEY and CDR2 SMNVEV (reference sequence). The length of the CDR3 is 13 residues. The junction had 8 bases not matched to a gene; V was cut back by 8 bases and J by 6 bases. The sequence came from a human donor in good health (CMV status not recorded). Some clones in this sample may be carry-over from other donors' samples. The sequences come from cultured PBMCs, collected from culture after CMV antigen stimulation. This chain connects TRBV27 to TRBJ2-7; 9 bases fit TRBD1. The CDR3 nucleotides read TGTGCCAGCGGCCGGGACAGGGTTACCGAGCAGTACTTC. As protein: CASGRDRVTEQYF.